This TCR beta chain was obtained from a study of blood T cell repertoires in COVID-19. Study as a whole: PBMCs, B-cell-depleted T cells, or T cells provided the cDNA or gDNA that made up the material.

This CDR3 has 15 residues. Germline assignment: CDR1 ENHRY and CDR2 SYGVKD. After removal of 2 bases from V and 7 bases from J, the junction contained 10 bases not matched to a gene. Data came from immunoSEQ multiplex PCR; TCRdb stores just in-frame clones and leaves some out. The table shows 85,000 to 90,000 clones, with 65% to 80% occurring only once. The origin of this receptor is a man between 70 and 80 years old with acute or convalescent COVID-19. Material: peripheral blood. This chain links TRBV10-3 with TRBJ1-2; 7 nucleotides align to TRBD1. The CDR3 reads CAISEGDSFLSGYTF. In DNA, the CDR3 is TGTGCCATCAGTGAGGGGGACAGCTTCCTGAGTGGCTACACCTTC.